The clone carrying this TCR beta chain was counted many times. Its target is not known. The CDR3 consists of 14 residues. CDR1 is SGHNT and CDR2 is YENEEA in the germline V gene. V lost 4 bases and J 0 bases, leaving 9 bases between the germline ends. The sample belongs to a study of CD8+CD57+ T cells in acquired aplastic anemia. Across the whole study: An average of roughly 3 ug of DNA was obtained from sorted CD4+ and CD8+ cells. CD4+ cells from healthy donors averaged roughly 10 million reads.

Findings and caveats of the study: Patients and controls shared fewer than 30 CD8+ CDR3 sequences. Patients and controls were not found to differ significantly in CD8+ Simpson's diversity.

TCR beta VDJ combinations and CDR3 sequences were profiled from genomic DNA. TCRdb recomputed calls from the reads with MiXCR, one row per CDR3 protein. The sample consists of about 35,000 distinct CDR3 sequences, 76% of them appearing once. What was sequenced was sorted CD4+, CD8+, or CD8+CD57+ T cells (not recorded which) from PBMCs. The receptor's source is a human donor in good health, serving as a control. This rearrangement joins TRBV11-3 to TRBJ1-1, with no clear D. The CDR3 reads CASSSSSLNTEAFF. CDR3 DNA sequence: TGTGCCAGCAGCTCGAGTAGTTTGAACACTGAAGCTTTCTTT.